Here is one TCR beta chain with its context. Its cognate antigen is unknown. Produced via immunoSEQ multiplex PCR; TCRdb's table is partial and in-frame only. Of 53,000 or so clones detected, around 80% appear once; the ten largest clones hold approximately 17%. The sample is drawn from a study of T cells in localized non-small cell lung cancer. Study outcomes and limitations: For the top 100 tumor clones, a median roughly 56 also appeared in adjacent lung.

There are 14 residues in the CDR3. Germline V gives CDR1 SGHTA, CDR2 FQGNSA. V was shortened by 0 bases and J by 10 bases, with 10 bases between the two germline ends. This TCR came from a man aged 35-69 years with stage III lung adenocarcinoma. The chain joins TRBV7-2 to TRBJ1-6; TRBD1 might be the D (6 bases). The material was peripheral blood mononuclear cells, obtained before any cancer treatment. CDR3 nucleotides: TGTGCCAGCAGCTTAGCACAGGGTAACTCACCCCTCCACTTT. Its protein is CASSLAQGNSPLHF.